What follows is one T cell receptor beta chain and its context. These data originate in a study of blood T cell repertoires in COVID-19. Germline V gives CDR1 LGHDT, CDR2 YNNKEL (reference sequence). The J segment lost 2 bases and the V segment lost 4 bases, leaving 5 bases of the junction unmatched. The CDR3 spans 16 residues. Original methodology: Scientists estimated how many nucleated cells there were by amplifying reference gene primers. Sequenced by immunoSEQ multiplex PCR; TCRdb stores in-frame clones only, minus some. D and trimming come from the DNA, and the V and J calls and clone size come from that table. The table includes 100,000 to 150,000 clones, more than 85% detected once.

The sample consisted of peripheral blood. The receptor was isolated from a man aged 55 to 69 with COVID-19, enrolled during active disease. This chain links TRBV3-1 (or the pseudogene TRBV3-2) with TRBJ2-7, with TRBD2 matching 13 bases. This chain's CDR3 is CASSPGLAGATYEQYF. The CDR3 nucleotides read TGTGCCAGCAGCCCAGGACTAGCGGGGGCCACCTACGAGCAGTACTTC.